This T cell receptor beta chain was documented in a study of Ad26.COV2.S vaccination and SARS-CoV-2 variants. Background on the study: Donor participated within the Ad26.COV2.S arm of the COV1001 trial.

As for treatment: roughly 19 received Ad26.COV2.S at low or high dose, single or two shots; about five received placebo; per-sample allocation not given. The study sampled participants on day 63 after the first vaccine or placebo injection. An adult of 18-55 years in Boston served as donor. Germline V CDR1 and CDR2: MDHEN, SYDVKM. The V end lost 5 bases, the J end lost 3 bases, and 11 bases lay between the germline ends. The CDR3 loop spans 14 amino acids. Repertoires were generated with immunoSEQ multiplex PCR, while TCRdb's copy carries only in-frame clones and drops some. Seen here are just under 250,000 clones, around nine tenths observed once, and the top ten hold approximately 11%. Comment on this clone: The antigen remains unidentified.

General study findings and limits: Higher spike-specific TCR breadth was found in vaccine recipients than in placebo recipients. The analyses of TCR breadth and depth may have understated the size of total T cell responses.

This material consisted of peripheral blood, taken in a trial of Ad26.COV2.S vaccine versus placebo. The V call is TRBV28, the J call TRBJ1-3, with a weak D call TRBD1 (6 bases). This TCR came from a person between 18 and 65 years old who received the Ad26.COV2.S COVID-19 vaccine or a placebo. CDR3 amino acids: CASSPGQIGNTIYF. The CDR3 DNA sequence: TGTGCCAGCAGTCCAGGACAGATTGGAAACACCATATATTTT.